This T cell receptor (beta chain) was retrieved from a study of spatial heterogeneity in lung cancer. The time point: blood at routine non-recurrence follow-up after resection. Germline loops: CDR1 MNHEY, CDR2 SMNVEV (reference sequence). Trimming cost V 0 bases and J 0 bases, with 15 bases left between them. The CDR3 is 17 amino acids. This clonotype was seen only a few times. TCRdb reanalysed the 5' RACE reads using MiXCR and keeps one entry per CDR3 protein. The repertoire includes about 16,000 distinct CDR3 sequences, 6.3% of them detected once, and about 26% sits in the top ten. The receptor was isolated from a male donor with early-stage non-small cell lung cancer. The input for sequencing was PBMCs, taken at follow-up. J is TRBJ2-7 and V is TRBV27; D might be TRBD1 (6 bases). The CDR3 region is CASSLSMGAPLSYEQYF. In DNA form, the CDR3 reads TGTGCCAGCAGTTTATCGATGGGGGCTCCCCTCTCCTACGAGCAGTACTTC.